Listed here are 20 T cell receptor beta chains from one sample, sequenced in a study of beta chain features in type 1 diabetes. Expressed TCRB transcripts were sequenced, since all the RNA that had been isolated was reverse transcribed. Profiled with immunoSEQ multiplex PCR; TCRdb holds only in-frame clones, not every one. The data show some 150,000 clones, with around a tenth seen just once and approximately 0.68% held by the top ten. The sequencing input was central memory CD4+ T cells from blood. The receptors stem from a man aged 18 to 35 in good health.

This clone was counted a few times. The chain couples TRBV10-3 to TRBJ1-6; 9 nucleotides agree with TRBD1. From germline, CDR1 is ENHRY and CDR2 SYGVKD. This CDR3 contains 13 residues. After removal of 8 bases from V and 10 bases from J, the junction contained 6 bases not matched to a gene. The CDR3 DNA reads as TGTGCCATCCGGGGACAGGGAGACTCACCCCTCCACTTT. Protein sequence: CAIRGQGDSPLHF.

This chain uses TRBV2 with TRBJ2-1; possible D gene TRBD1, 6 bases. The CDR3 runs to 17 residues. Germline loops: CDR1 SNHLY, CDR2 FYNNEI. V was cut by 8 bases and J by 0 bases, with 20 bases left in between. CDR3 sequence reads: CASGTGQGIGSYNEQFF. Here the CDR3 DNA reads TGTGCCAGCGGGACGGGGCAGGGGATCGGCTCCTACAATGAGCAGTTCTTC.

The chain combines TRBV7-3 with TRBJ2-5, with a possible D match to TRBD1 (6 bases). Per germline, CDR1 SGHTA and CDR2 FQGTGA. The CDR3 length is 14 residues. Between the trimmed V and J ends, which lost 5 bases and 5 bases, there was a span of 15 bases. The CDR3 here is CASSLGHNMETQYF. The DNA of the CDR3 is TGTGCCAGCAGCCTGGGACACAACATGGAGACCCAGTACTTC.

This clone was recorded many times. The V and J genes are TRBV28 and TRBJ2-6, with D unclear. This CDR3 has 15 residues. V was shortened by 6 bases and J by 0 bases, with 9 bases between the two germline ends. Per the germline V gene, CDR1 is MDHEN and CDR2 is SYDVKM. The CDR3, as DNA: TGTGCCAGCAGCTCCAGTGACTCTGGGGCCAACGTCCTGACTTTC. Its protein product is CASSSSDSGANVLTF. Together with reference TRBV28 and TRBJ2-6, the CDR3 gives the full variable domain: DVKVTQSSRYLVKRTGEKVFLECVQDMDHENMFWYRQDPGLGLRLIYFSYDVKMKEKGDIPEGYSVSREKKERFSLILESASTNQTSMYLCASSSSDSGANVLTFGAGSRLTVL.

This clone has ten or more counts. V gene TRBV30 combines with J gene TRBJ1-2; D remains ambiguous. The CDR3 has 15 amino acids. CDR1 is GTSNPN, CDR2 SVGIG, per germline (reference sequence). V was pared by 1 base and J by 4 bases, with 16 bases between. CDR3 bases: TGTGCCTGGAGTGGGAGGGTATCACGATCCTATGGCTACACCTTC. Translation gives CAWSGRVSRSYGYTF.

The chain has TRBV5-1 and TRBJ2-3; D unresolved. Germline CDR1 reads SGHRS; CDR2 reads YFSETQ. V shed 0 bases and J shed 1 base, with 12 bases lying between them. CDR3 size: 16 residues. The CDR3 bases are TGCGCCAGCAGCTTGGGGGCATCGCGCGGCACAGATACGCAGTATTTT. Its translation: CASSLGASRGTDTQYF.

The J gene is TRBJ1-1, the V gene TRBV5-1; perhaps TRBD1 as D (6 bases). From germline, CDR1 is SGHRS and CDR2 YFSETQ. The CDR3 is 13 residues long. V lost 4 bases, J lost 3 bases, and 10 bases lay in between. The CDR3 nucleotides read TGCGCCAGCAGCCAGGACAGCGACACTGAAGCTTTCTTT. This sequence encodes CASSQDSDTEAFF.

There are a few counts of this clone. J is TRBJ1-2 and V is TRBV6-5; 8 bases align to TRBD1. Germline V CDR1 and CDR2: MNHEY, SVGAGI. This CDR3 region has 15 residues. Trimming cost V 4 bases and J 7 bases; bases outside gene matches: 11. CDR3 amino acids: CASSSPQGAFSGYTF. In DNA form, the CDR3 reads TGTGCCAGCAGTTCACCTCAGGGGGCGTTTAGTGGCTACACCTTC.

V is TRBV4-3 and J is TRBJ1-5; TRBD1 matches at 8 bases. The CDR3 has 16 amino acids. The V gene end was trimmed by 3 bases and the J gene end by 2 bases; junction bases not matched to a gene: 6. Germline V gene lookup returns CDR1 LGHNA and CDR2 YSLEER. CDR3 region: CASSQDRVYGNQPQHF. The CDR3 nucleotides are TGCGCCAGCAGCCAGGACAGGGTTTACGGCAATCAGCCCCAGCATTTT.

This clone was seen more than once but under ten times. This chain links TRBV10-1 with TRBJ2-4; 7 nucleotides line up with TRBD1. The J segment lost 3 bases and the V segment lost 3 bases, leaving 8 bases of the junction unmatched. CDR3 length equals 16 residues. Germline V gene data show CDR1 as WNHNN and CDR2 as SYGVQD (reference sequence). The CDR3 loop is CASSERTGVGKNIQYF. CDR3 in DNA: TGCGCCAGCAGTGAAAGGACAGGCGTCGGCAAAAACATTCAGTACTTC.

This clone has more than one count but fewer than ten. The rearrangement uses TRBV10-3 and TRBJ2-7; 9 nucleotides match TRBD1. J gave up 2 bases and V 4 bases, and 6 bases lay outside the gene matches. CDR1 and CDR2 from the germline V gene are ENHRY and SYGVKD. This CDR3 has 15 amino acids. The CDR3 is CAISGGQGFAYEQYF. CDR3 sequence (DNA): TGTGCCATCAGTGGAGGACAGGGGTTTGCCTACGAGCAGTACTTC.

This clone was counted a few times. V usage is TRBV5-4 and J usage is TRBJ2-5, with a possible D match to TRBD2 (7 bases). The germline V gene encodes CDR1 SGHNT and CDR2 YYREEE (reference sequence). V was pared by 4 bases and J by 1 base, with 17 bases between. The CDR3 is made up of 16 amino acids. This CDR3 is CASSLPRGRTQETQYF. The CDR3 DNA follows: TGTGCCAGCAGCCTCCCGCGGGGGCGGACCCAAGAGACCCAGTACTTC.

This clone was counted at least ten times. V gene TRBV13 combines with J gene TRBJ2-7; 7 positions match TRBD2. CDR3 length equals 15 residues. Germline-derived CDR1 and CDR2 are PRHDT and FYEKMQ (reference sequence). Germline trimming cut 3 bases from V and 2 bases from J; bases unmatched to any gene: 7. CDR3 region: CASSFYRGGTYEQYF. CDR3 DNA sequence: TGTGCCAGCAGCTTTTATCGCGGGGGAACCTACGAGCAGTACTTC.

The chain recombines TRBV7-2 with TRBJ1-6; D gene unclear. The V gene's germline CDR1 is SGHTA and CDR2 FQGNSA. The CDR3 has 14 amino acids. Trimming shortened V by 1 base and J by 10 bases, and 11 bases separated the two germline ends. The CDR3 DNA reads as TGTGCCAGCAGCTTAGGAGGGAGGGAATCACCCCTCCACTTT. Its translation: CASSLGGRESPLHF.

V usage is TRBV12-5 and J usage is TRBJ2-5; D is perhaps TRBD1 (5 bases). This CDR3 contains 12 residues. Looked up from germline, CDR1 is LGHNT and CDR2 is FRNRAP. V dropped 7 bases and J dropped 0 bases, with 6 bases sitting between them. The CDR3 DNA is TGTGCTAGTGCCAGGGACCAAGAGACCCAGTACTTC. Encoded protein: CASARDQETQYF.

The V call is TRBV5-1, the J call TRBJ2-7, with TRBD2 identical over 7 bases. Germline-derived CDR1 and CDR2 are SGHRS and YFSETQ. V shed 4 bases, J shed 11 bases, and the junction held 12 bases outside the gene matches. This CDR3 has 13 amino acids. CDR3 loop: CASSQQGLVGEYF. CDR3 sequence (DNA): TGCGCCAGCAGCCAACAAGGACTAGTCGGGGAGTACTTC. Complete variable domain (other parts from reference TRBV5-1 and TRBJ2-7): KAGVTQTPRYLIKTRGQQVTLSCSPISGHRSVSWYQQTPGQGLQFLFEYFSETQRNKGNFPGRFSGRQFSNSRSEMNVSTLELGDSALYLCASSQQGLVGEYFGPGTRLTVT.

This clone was found a few times. The chain uses TRBV30 and TRBJ1-4; 8 bases match TRBD1. CDR3 length: 15 residues. In germline, CDR1 is GTSNPN, CDR2 SVGIG (reference sequence). V lost 3 bases, J lost 5 bases, and 8 bases stayed unmatched. Here the CDR3 reads CAWRPKTGANEKLFF. The CDR3 DNA sequence: TGTGCCTGGAGACCGAAGACAGGGGCGAATGAAAAACTGTTTTTT.

CDR3 amino acids: CASSFQGQGSYEQYF. CDR3 DNA: TGTGCCAGCAGTTTTCAGGGACAGGGCTCCTACGAGCAGTACTTC. This chain joins TRBV27 and TRBJ2-7; 9 nucleotides agree with TRBD1. CDR1 and CDR2 (germline): MNHEY, SMNVEV (reference sequence). The CDR3 length is 15 residues. The V gene end was trimmed by 3 bases and the J gene end by 0 bases; junction bases not matched to a gene: 3.

This sequence joins TRBV11-2 and TRBJ2-7, with 11 positions matching TRBD1. CDR3 length: 15 amino acids. Germline CDR1 SGHAT, CDR2 FQNNGV. Unmatched junction bases numbered 8, after V lost 3 bases and J lost 7 bases. The CDR3 reads CASSFWTGGIGEQYF. The CDR3 DNA reads TGTGCCAGCAGCTTCTGGACAGGGGGCATCGGGGAGCAGTACTTC.

V is TRBV30 and J is TRBJ1-4; the match to TRBD1 covers 8 bases. Per the germline V gene, CDR1 is GTSNPN and CDR2 is SVGIG (reference sequence). J was trimmed by 6 bases and V by 7 bases; bases with no gene match: 7. This CDR3 comprises 13 residues. Written as DNA, the CDR3 is TGTGCCTTCGCCAGGGGGCACGATGAAAAACTGTTTTTT. Protein sequence: CAFARGHDEKLFF.